This T cell receptor beta chain came from a study of Ad26.COV2.S vaccination and SARS-CoV-2 variants. Study observations and caveats: Greater spike-specific TCR breadth was seen in vaccine recipients than in placebo recipients.

Treatment given: around 19 received Ad26.COV2.S at low or high dose, single or two shots; 5 received placebo; per-sample allocation not given. Specimens were obtained on day 63 following the first vaccine or placebo injection. This CDR3 region has 14 residues. Unmatched junction bases numbered 11, after V lost 10 bases and J lost 6 bases. CDR1 and CDR2 from the germline V gene are ENHRY and SYGVKD. Profiled with immunoSEQ multiplex PCR; TCRdb holds only in-frame clones, not every one. The table records some 370,000 clones, 83% of them present only once. Comments on this clone: What it binds is unknown.

This specimen was peripheral blood, taken in a trial of Ad26.COV2.S vaccine versus placebo. This TCR came from a person between 18 and 59 years old who received the Ad26.COV2.S COVID-19 vaccine or a placebo. The J gene is TRBJ1-1, the V gene TRBV10-3; 10 positions match TRBD1. DNA for the CDR3: TGTGCCACAACTTCCGGGACAGGGGTCCCTGAAGCTTTCTTT. Residues: CATTSGTGVPEAFF.